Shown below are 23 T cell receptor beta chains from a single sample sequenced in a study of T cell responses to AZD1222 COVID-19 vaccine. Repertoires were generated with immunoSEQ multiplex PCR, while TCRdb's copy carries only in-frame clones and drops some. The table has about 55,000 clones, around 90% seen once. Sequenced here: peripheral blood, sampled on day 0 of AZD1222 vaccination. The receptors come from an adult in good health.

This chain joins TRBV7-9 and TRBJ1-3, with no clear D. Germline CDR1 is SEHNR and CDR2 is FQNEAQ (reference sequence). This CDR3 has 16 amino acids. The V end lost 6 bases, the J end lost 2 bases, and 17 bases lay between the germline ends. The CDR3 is CASSPSGHGAGNTIYF. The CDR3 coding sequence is TGTGCCAGCAGTCCCTCTGGTCACGGCGCTGGAAACACCATATATTTT.

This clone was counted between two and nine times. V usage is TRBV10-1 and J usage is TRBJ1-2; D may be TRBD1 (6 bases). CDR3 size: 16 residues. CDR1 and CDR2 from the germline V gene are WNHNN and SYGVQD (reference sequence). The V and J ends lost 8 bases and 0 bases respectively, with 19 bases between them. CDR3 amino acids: CASRRGGFGANYGYTF. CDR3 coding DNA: TGCGCCAGCCGAAGGGGGGGTTTCGGAGCTAACTATGGCTACACCTTC.

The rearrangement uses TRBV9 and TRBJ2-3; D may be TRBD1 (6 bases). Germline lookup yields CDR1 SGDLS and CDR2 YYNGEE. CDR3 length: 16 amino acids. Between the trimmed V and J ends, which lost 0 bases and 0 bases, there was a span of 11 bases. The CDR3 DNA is TGTGCCAGCAGCGTAGGAGGGGGATGGAGCACAGATACGCAGTATTTT. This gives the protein CASSVGGGWSTDTQYF.

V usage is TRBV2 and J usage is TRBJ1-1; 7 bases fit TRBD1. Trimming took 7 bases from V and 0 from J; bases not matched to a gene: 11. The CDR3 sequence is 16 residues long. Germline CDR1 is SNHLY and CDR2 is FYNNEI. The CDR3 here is CASTSQGVLLNTEAFF. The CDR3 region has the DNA TGTGCCAGCACAAGCCAGGGGGTTCTATTGAACACTGAAGCTTTCTTT.

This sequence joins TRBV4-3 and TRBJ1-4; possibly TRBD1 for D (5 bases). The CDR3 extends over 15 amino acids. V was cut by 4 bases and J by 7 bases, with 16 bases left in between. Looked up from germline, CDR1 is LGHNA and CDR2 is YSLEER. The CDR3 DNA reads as TGCGCCAGCAGCCGACAGAGCCCGAGCCGTGAAAAACTGTTTTTT. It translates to CASSRQSPSREKLFF.

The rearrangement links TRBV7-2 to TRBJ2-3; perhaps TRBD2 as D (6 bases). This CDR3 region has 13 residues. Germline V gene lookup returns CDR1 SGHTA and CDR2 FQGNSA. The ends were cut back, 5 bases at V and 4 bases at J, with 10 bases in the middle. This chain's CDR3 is CASSLPGADTQYF. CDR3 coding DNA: TGTGCCAGCAGCCTGCCGGGGGCAGATACGCAGTATTTT.

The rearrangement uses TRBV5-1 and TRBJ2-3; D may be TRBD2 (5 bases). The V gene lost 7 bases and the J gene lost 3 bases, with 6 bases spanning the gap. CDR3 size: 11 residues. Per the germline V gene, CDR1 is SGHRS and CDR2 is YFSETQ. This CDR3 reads CASRGTDTQYF. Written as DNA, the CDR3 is TGCGCCAGCCGAGGGACAGATACGCAGTATTTT.

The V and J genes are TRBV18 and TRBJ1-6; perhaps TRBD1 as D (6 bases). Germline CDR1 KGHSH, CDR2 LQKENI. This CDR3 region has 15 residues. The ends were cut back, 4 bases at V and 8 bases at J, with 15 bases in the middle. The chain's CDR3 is CASSLTQGIDSPLHF. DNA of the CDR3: TGTGCCAGCTCACTCACGCAGGGGATCGATTCACCCCTCCACTTT.

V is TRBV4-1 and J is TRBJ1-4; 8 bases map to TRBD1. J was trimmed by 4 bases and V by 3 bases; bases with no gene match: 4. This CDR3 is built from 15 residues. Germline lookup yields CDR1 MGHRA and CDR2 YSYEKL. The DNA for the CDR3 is TGCGCCAGCAGCCACCTGGACAGGGATAATGAAAAACTGTTTTTT. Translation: CASSHLDRDNEKLFF.

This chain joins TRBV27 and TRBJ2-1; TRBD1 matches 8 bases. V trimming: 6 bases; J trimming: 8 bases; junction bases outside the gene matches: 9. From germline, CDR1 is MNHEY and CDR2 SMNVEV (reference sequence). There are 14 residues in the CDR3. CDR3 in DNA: TGTGCCAGCAGGACAGGGGAAATGGGATATGAGCAGTTCTTC. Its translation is CASRTGEMGYEQFF.

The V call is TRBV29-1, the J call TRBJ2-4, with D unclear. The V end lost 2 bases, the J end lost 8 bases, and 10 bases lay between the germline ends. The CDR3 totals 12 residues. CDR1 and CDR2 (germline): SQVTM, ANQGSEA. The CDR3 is CSVEPEADIQYF. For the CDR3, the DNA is TGCAGCGTTGAACCAGAGGCGGACATTCAGTACTTC.

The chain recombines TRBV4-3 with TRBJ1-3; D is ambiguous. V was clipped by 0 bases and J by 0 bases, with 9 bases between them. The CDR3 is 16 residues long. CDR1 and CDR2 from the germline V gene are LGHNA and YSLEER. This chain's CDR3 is CASSQDSTHSGNTIYF. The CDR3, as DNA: TGCGCCAGCAGCCAAGATTCCACCCACTCTGGAAACACCATATATTTT.

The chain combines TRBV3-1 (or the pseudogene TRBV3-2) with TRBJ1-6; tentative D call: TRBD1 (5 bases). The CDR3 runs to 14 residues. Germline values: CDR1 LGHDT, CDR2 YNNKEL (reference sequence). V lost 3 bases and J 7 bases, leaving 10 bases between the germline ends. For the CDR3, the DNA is TGTGCCAGCAGCCAGCCGCCAGGGAATTCACCCCTCCACTTT. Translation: CASSQPPGNSPLHF.

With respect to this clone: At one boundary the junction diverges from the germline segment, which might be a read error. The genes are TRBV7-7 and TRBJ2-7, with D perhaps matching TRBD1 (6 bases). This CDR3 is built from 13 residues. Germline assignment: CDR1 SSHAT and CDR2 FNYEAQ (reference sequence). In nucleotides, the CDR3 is TGTGCTAGCAGCCAGGACAGATCCTACGAGCAGTACTTC. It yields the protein CASSQDRSYEQYF.

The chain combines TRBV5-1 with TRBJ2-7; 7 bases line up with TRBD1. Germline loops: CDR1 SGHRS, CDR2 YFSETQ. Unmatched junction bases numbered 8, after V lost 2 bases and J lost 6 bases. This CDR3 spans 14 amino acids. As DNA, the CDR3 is TGCGCCAGCAGCTTTGACAGGGAGACTACCGAGCAGTACTTC. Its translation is CASSFDRETTEQYF.

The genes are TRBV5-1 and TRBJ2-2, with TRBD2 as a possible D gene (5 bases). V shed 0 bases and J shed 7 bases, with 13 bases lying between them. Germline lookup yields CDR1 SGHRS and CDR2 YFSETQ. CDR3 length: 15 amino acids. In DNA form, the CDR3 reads TGCGCCAGCAGCTTGGACAGCCCGGGGAGCGGGGAGCTGTTTTTT. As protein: CASSLDSPGSGELFF.

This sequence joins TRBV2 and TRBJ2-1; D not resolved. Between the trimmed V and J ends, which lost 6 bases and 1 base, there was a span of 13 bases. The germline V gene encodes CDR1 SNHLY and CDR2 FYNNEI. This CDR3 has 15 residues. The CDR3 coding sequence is TGTGCCAGCAGCCCCGAGAATCAATCCTACAATGAGCAGTTCTTC. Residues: CASSPENQSYNEQFF.

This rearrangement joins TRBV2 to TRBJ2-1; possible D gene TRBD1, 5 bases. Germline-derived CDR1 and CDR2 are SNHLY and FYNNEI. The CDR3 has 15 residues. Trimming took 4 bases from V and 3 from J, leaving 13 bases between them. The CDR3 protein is CASSVETAGYNEQFF. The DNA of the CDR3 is TGTGCCAGCAGTGTCGAGACAGCCGGCTACAATGAGCAGTTCTTC.

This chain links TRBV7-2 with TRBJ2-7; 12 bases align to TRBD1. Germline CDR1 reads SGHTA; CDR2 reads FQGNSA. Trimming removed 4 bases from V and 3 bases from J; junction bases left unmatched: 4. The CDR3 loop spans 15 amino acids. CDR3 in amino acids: CASSSGTGGVYEQYF. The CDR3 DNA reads TGTGCCAGCAGCTCCGGGACAGGGGGCGTCTACGAGCAGTACTTC. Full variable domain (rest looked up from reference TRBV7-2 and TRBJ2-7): GAGVSQSPSNKVTEKGKDVELRCDPISGHTALYWYRQSLGQGLEFLIYFQGNSAPDKSGLPSDRFSAERTGGSVSTLTIQRTQQEDSAVYLCASSSGTGGVYEQYFGPGTRLTVT.

The CDR3 nucleotides read TGTGCCAGCAGCCCATCGGACAGGAACACTGAAGCTTTCTTT. Encoded protein: CASSPSDRNTEAFF. The V and J genes are TRBV3-1 (or the pseudogene TRBV3-2) and TRBJ1-1; maybe TRBD1 (6 bases). The germline gives CDR1 LGHDT, CDR2 YNNKEL (reference sequence). The CDR3 has 14 residues. Trimming removed 4 bases from V and 1 base from J, with 10 bases in between.

The CDR3 region is CASSQDRAPGGNTIYF. The CDR3 nucleotides are TGCGCCAGCAGCCAAGACAGGGCGCCGGGTGGAAACACCATATATTTT. This chain connects TRBV10-2 to TRBJ1-3, with TRBD1 matching 7 bases. The CDR3 is made up of 16 amino acids. V dropped 6 bases and J dropped 3; count of bases not matched to a gene: 11. Germline-derived CDR1 and CDR2 are WSHSY and SAAADI.

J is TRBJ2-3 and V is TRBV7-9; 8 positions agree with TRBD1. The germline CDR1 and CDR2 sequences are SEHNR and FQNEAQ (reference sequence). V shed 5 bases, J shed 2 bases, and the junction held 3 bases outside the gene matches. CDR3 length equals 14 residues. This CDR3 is CASSRTGPTDTQYF. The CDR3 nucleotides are TGTGCCAGCAGCAGGACAGGGCCCACAGATACGCAGTATTTT.

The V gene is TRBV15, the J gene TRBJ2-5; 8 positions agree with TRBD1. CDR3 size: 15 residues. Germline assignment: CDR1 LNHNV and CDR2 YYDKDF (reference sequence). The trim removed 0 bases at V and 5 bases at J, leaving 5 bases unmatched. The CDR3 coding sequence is TGTGCCACCAGCAGAGACAGGGGGCGCGGGGAGACCCAGTACTTC. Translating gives CATSRDRGRGETQYF.